This record covers a single T cell receptor beta chain. The data belong to a study of blood T cell repertoires in COVID-19. On the study more broadly: The United States, Italy and Spain provided the acute and convalescent COVID-19 samples. In each case, the material was cDNA or gDNA derived from T cells, B-cell-depleted T cells, or PBMCs.

Only in-frame clones appear in the TCRdb table, and some are missing; sequencing was by immunoSEQ multiplex PCR. The repertoire holds more than 100,000 clones, with roughly 87% as singletons. Sequencing was done on a sample of peripheral blood. The receptor was derived from a man aged 45-65 years in a cohort sampled during active COVID-19.

As DNA, the CDR3 is TGTGCCACCAGTGAGGCCCGTCGGGTCTATGGCTACACCTTC. This gives the protein CATSEARRVYGYTF. The chain uses TRBV24-1 and TRBJ1-2, with D unresolved. The germline V gene has CDR1 KGHDR and CDR2 SFDVKD. CDR3 length: 14 amino acids. V was clipped by 4 bases and J by 4 bases, with 12 bases between them.